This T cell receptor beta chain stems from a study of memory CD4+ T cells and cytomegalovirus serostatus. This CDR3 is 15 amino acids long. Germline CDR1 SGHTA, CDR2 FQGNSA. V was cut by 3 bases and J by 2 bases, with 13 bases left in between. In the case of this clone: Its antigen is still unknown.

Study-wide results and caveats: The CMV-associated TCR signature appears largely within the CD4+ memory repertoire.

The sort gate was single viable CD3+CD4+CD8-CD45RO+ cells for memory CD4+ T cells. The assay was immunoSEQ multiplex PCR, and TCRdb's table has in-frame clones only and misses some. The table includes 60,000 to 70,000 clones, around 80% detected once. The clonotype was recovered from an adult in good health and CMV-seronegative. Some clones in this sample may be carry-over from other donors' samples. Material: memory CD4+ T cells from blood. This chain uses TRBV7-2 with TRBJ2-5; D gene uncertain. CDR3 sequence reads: CASSLADISQETQYF. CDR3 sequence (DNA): TGTGCCAGCAGCTTGGCCGACATTTCTCAAGAGACCCAGTACTTC.